This note documents a single T cell receptor beta chain sequence. What it binds is not known. The data belong to a study of cytomegalovirus exposure and HLA in healthy donors. Findings of the study overall: TCR beta V- and J-gene trimming was later associated with a missense DCLRE1C variant. Segments of the TCR beta V type were, in most cases, productive about 90% or about 30% of the time in an earlier analysis.

The CDR3 loop spans 13 amino acids. Germline V lookup: CDR1 LNHDA, CDR2 SQIVND (reference sequence). Trimming shortened V by 3 bases and J by 3 bases, and 6 bases separated the two germline ends. The donors comprised healthy bone marrow donors. The PCR was carried out with 60 Vbeta primers and 13 Jbeta primers. In the original processing: About 10 million of 65 million to 95 million unique TCR beta chains were shared, per a later count. Assay: immunoSEQ multiplex PCR; the TCRdb copy retains only in-frame clones and omits some. The DNA gave D and trimming, while V, J and clone size come from that table. The sample lists over 200,000 clones, around four fifths occurring once.

The V and J genes are TRBV19 and TRBJ2-1; possible D gene TRBD2, 6 bases. Sequenced sample: PBMCs. The TCR was taken from a male donor in good health and CMV-seronegative. As DNA, the CDR3 is TGTGCCAGTAGTATGACTAGCTACAATGAGCAGTTCTTC. Residues: CASSMTSYNEQFF. Together with reference TRBV19 and TRBJ2-1, the CDR3 gives the full variable domain: DGGITQSPKYLFRKEGQNVTLSCEQNLNHDAMYWYRQDPGQGLRLIYYSQIVNDFQKGDIAEGYSVSREKKESFPLTVTSAQKNPTAFYLCASSMTSYNEQFFGPGTRLTVL.